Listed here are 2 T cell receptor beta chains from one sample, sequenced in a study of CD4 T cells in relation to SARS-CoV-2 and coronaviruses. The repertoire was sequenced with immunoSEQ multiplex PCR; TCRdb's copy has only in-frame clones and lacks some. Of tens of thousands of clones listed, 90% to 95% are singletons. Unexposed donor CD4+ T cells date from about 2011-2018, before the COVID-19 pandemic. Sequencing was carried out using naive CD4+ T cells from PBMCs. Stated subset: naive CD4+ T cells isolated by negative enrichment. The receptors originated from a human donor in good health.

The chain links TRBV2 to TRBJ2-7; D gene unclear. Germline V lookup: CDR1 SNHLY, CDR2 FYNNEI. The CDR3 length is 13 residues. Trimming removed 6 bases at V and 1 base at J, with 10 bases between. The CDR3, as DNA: TGTGCCAGCAGATTGGTTGGATCCTACGAGCAGTACTTC. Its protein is CASRLVGSYEQYF.

The CDR3 reads CASSPPGQGYNSPLHF. CDR3 bases: TGTGCCAGCTCACCACCGGGACAGGGATATAATTCACCCCTCCACTTT. The chain carries TRBV18 and TRBJ1-6, with 9 bases that match TRBD1. The V gene's germline CDR1 is KGHSH and CDR2 LQKENI. This CDR3 region has 16 residues. The ends lost 0 bases at V and 4 bases at J; junction bases unmatched: 1.